This is a list of T cell receptor beta chains from one sample in a study of blood T cells in healthy people across ages. TCRdb itself ran the 5' RACE reads through MiXCR, one entry per CDR3 protein. The top ten clones hold 22% of a sample with hundreds of thousands of distinct CDR3 sequences, 55% to 75% of them seen once. Sequencing was performed on blood. The receptors shown here come from a man in his thirties or forties in good health. Each CDR3 is given with its conserved first and last residue. The D gene is left open where the match is weak. Clone size is given for some rows only: seen once, a few or many times, or a class if the clone is expanded.

D gene,V gene,clone size,J gene,CDR3 protein,CDR3 DNA
TRBD2,TRBV28,few,TRBJ2-1,CASSLRGDEQFF,TGTGCCAGCAGTTTGCGGGGGGATGAGCAGTTCTTC
.,TRBV3-1,.,TRBJ2-1,CASTPKGPNEQFF,TGTGCCAGCACTCCTAAGGGCCCGAATGAGCAGTTCTTC
TRBD1,TRBV28,.,TRBJ1-2,CASSFPGQVNTF,TGTGCCAGCAGTTTCCCAGGACAGGTCAACACCTTC
.,TRBV7-2,.,TRBJ1-1,CASSLGATMNTEAFF,TGTGCCAGCAGCTTAGGGGCCACAATGAACACTGAAGCTTTCTTT
TRBD1,TRBV7-9,.,TRBJ2-7,CASSSDRGEQYF,TGTGCCAGCAGCTCTGACAGGGGCGAGCAGTACTTC
.,TRBV7-2,.,TRBJ2-7,CASSLVGGENYEQYF,TGTGCCAGCAGCTTAGTCGGAGGGGAGAACTACGAGCAGTACTTC
TRBD2,TRBV25-1,.,TRBJ2-1,CASRTSGTISNEQFF,TGTGCCAGTCGGACTAGCGGTACGATAAGCAATGAGCAGTTCTTC
.,TRBV2,.,TRBJ2-5,CASVTRLAETQYF,TGTGCCAGCGTTACTAGGCTCGCAGAGACCCAGTACTTC
TRBD2,TRBV28,few,TRBJ2-7,CASSFLREGYEQYF,TGTGCCAGCAGTTTTCTACGGGAGGGCTACGAGCAGTACTTC
TRBD2,TRBV5-1,.,TRBJ2-2,CASRRSGGGAAGELFF,TGCGCCAGCCGTCGATCCGGCGGGGGGGCCGCCGGGGAGCTGTTTTTT
TRBD1,TRBV29-1,.,TRBJ2-7,CSALGQGDYEQYF,TGCAGCGCCTTGGGACAGGGGGACTACGAGCAGTACTTC
TRBD1,TRBV5-1,.,TRBJ1-1,CASSLTRGPTEAFF,TGCGCCAGCAGCTTGACCAGGGGGCCGACTGAAGCTTTCTTT
TRBD1,TRBV9,.,TRBJ2-7,CASSAGDSLYEQYF,TGTGCCAGCAGCGCCGGGGACAGCCTCTACGAGCAGTACTTC
TRBD2,TRBV20-1,.,TRBJ2-7,CSARGFRLADYEQYF,TGCAGTGCTAGAGGTTTCCGACTAGCAGACTACGAGCAGTACTTC
.,TRBV5-8,.,TRBJ1-5,CASSFPVRGQPQHF,TGTGCCAGCAGCTTCCCGGTCAGGGGTCAGCCCCAGCATTTT
.,TRBV7-2,.,TRBJ2-7,CASSLVSGGSSYNEQYF,TGTGCCAGCAGCTTAGTCAGCGGAGGGAGCTCCTACAATGAGCAGTACTTC
.,TRBV7-2,.,TRBJ2-5,CASSFPRETQYF,TGTGCCAGCAGCTTCCCCCGAGAGACCCAGTACTTC
.,TRBV9,.,TRBJ2-1,CASSISGTKPYNEQFF,TGTGCCAGCAGCATCTCCGGGACCAAGCCCTACAATGAGCAGTTCTTC
.,TRBV20-1,few,TRBJ1-6,CSARDQSSATPLHF,TGCAGTGCTAGAGATCAGAGCTCGGCGACACCCCTCCACTTT
.,TRBV3-1,few,TRBJ2-5,CASSQDSNQETQYF,TGTGCCAGCAGCCAAGACAGCAACCAAGAGACCCAGTACTTC
.,TRBV20-1,few,TRBJ2-6,CSARDWVWGYLRGASGANVLTF,TGCAGTGCTAGAGATTGGGTGTGGGGATATCTGAGAGGCGCCTCTGGGGCCAACGTCCTGACTTTC
.,TRBV20-1,many,TRBJ1-1,CSARDRRTLLNTEAFF,TGCAGTGCTAGAGATCGGCGCACACTGCTGAACACTGAAGCTTTCTTT
.,TRBV20-1,.,TRBJ2-7,CSATADTQYF,TGCAGTGCTACCGCGGACACCCAGTACTTC
.,TRBV3-1,.,TRBJ2-5,CASSLIVFGEQYF,TGTGCCAGCAGCCTAATAGTATTCGGGGAGCAGTACTTC
TRBD1,TRBV29-1,.,TRBJ1-2,CSVPRDRVGGYTF,TGCAGCGTGCCCCGGGACAGGGTAGGAGGCTACACCTTC
.,TRBV7-2,.,TRBJ1-2,CASRPGTVIGYTF,TGTGCCAGCAGGCCCGGGACGGTGATTGGCTACACCTTC
.,TRBV29-1,.,TRBJ2-1,CSVGPRWNNEQFF,TGCAGCGTTGGCCCCCGTTGGAACAATGAGCAGTTCTTC
.,TRBV4-1,few,TRBJ2-7,CASSQGTGSHYEQYF,TGCGCCAGCAGCCAAGGAACAGGATCGCACTACGAGCAGTACTTC
.,TRBV6-5,.,TRBJ1-2,CASSYGQPNYGYTF,TGTGCCAGCAGTTACGGACAGCCGAACTATGGCTACACCTTC
.,TRBV12-3/TRBV12-4,once,TRBJ2-1,CASTMSSYNEQFF,TGTGCCAGCACAATGAGCTCCTACAATGAGCAGTTCTTC
TRBD2,TRBV12-3/TRBV12-4,many,TRBJ2-4,CASSLAQAGDIQYF,TGTGCCAGCAGTTTGGCACAGGCGGGGGACATTCAGTACTTC
.,TRBV9,.,TRBJ2-1,CASSVAVGSYNEQFF,TGTGCCAGCAGCGTAGCTGTGGGATCGTACAATGAGCAGTTCTTC
TRBD2,TRBV27,.,TRBJ2-7,CASSLAGASEQYF,TGTGCCAGCAGTTTAGCGGGAGCTTCCGAGCAGTACTTC
.,TRBV6-2/TRBV6-3,.,TRBJ2-1,CASSYSHEQFF,TGTGCCAGCAGTTACTCCCATGAGCAGTTCTTC
TRBD1,TRBV20-1,few,TRBJ2-5,CSATGTAVQETQYF,TGCAGTGCCACCGGGACAGCCGTACAAGAGACCCAGTACTTC
.,TRBV29-1,.,TRBJ1-2,CSVGSGHHRVYGYTF,TGCAGCGTTGGGTCGGGCCACCACCGAGTGTATGGCTACACCTTC
.,TRBV15,few,TRBJ1-5,CATTQGRGNQPQHF,TGTGCCACCACCCAGGGACGGGGCAATCAGCCCCAGCATTTT
.,TRBV9,.,TRBJ1-5,CASSLAGMEPQHF,TGTGCCAGCAGCTTAGCCGGTATGGAGCCCCAGCATTTT
.,TRBV5-1,.,TRBJ1-2,CASSVRPGTTRGYTF,TGCGCCAGCAGCGTACGGCCCGGGACAACACGTGGCTACACCTTC
TRBD2,TRBV24-1,.,TRBJ2-1,CATSPTGLAGGPQFF,TGTGCCACCAGCCCCACTGGACTAGCGGGAGGGCCCCAGTTCTTC
.,TRBV12-3/TRBV12-4,.,TRBJ2-4,CASSTKGGKNIQYF,TGTGCCAGCAGTACCAAAGGGGGCAAAAACATTCAGTACTTC
.,TRBV3-1,.,TRBJ2-7,CASSQDYEKLYEQYF,TGTGCCAGCAGCCAAGATTACGAAAAACTCTACGAGCAGTACTTC
.,TRBV7-3,.,TRBJ2-1,CASSLGSTSYNEQFF,TGTGCCAGCAGCTTAGGGAGCACGTCCTACAATGAGCAGTTCTTC
.,TRBV12-3/TRBV12-4,.,TRBJ1-6,CASGRYSSYNSPLHF,TGTGCCAGCGGCCGGTACAGCTCCTATAATTCACCCCTCCACTTT
.,TRBV20-1,few,TRBJ2-5,CSAPEGNRLRETQYF,TGCAGTGCTCCGGAGGGTAACAGGTTGAGGGAGACCCAGTACTTC
.,TRBV29-1,few,TRBJ2-7,CSVLVPGAREQYF,TGCAGCGTTCTAGTACCGGGGGCGCGGGAGCAGTACTTC
TRBD1,TRBV10-3,few,TRBJ1-2,CATQQDRDRMDGYTF,TGTGCCACCCAACAAGACAGGGATCGGATGGATGGCTACACCTTC
TRBD1,TRBV7-2,once,TRBJ2-3,CASSQYRGDTQYF,TGTGCCAGCAGCCAATACAGGGGAGATACGCAGTATTTT